The 19 T cell receptor beta chains below come from one sample, sequenced in a study of Graves' ophthalmopathy and Graves' hyperthyroidism (dated by TCRdb to about 2018). The sequencing machine was an Illumina HiSeq 2000. For repertoire sequencing, TCR beta CDR3 regions were amplified from RNA transcripts. HTBI primers and the Qiagen OneStep RT-PCR kit were used in a first-round RT-PCR, which was followed by a second-round multiplex PCR, size selection and purification. TCRdb's own reprocessing of the public reads used fastp at Q25 and MiXCR and kept productive beta chains. When rows share a CDR3 protein, they turn into one entry using the most common DNA and genes. The sample profile shows about 150,000 distinct CDR3 sequences; over 35% of them were found once. Less than 6% of the sample is taken by the ten largest. Sequences were obtained from peripheral blood. These receptors all come from a woman in her thirties or forties with Graves' ophthalmopathy. Donor details come from another sample of the same person, matched by shared clones.

This clonotype was picked up many times. The V gene is TRBV6-5, the J gene TRBJ2-2; D might be TRBD1 (6 bases). The CDR3 runs to 13 residues. CDR1 and CDR2 (germline): MNHEY, SVGAGI. The ends were cut back, 6 bases at V and 7 bases at J, with 12 bases in the middle. CDR3 region: CASRQGNGGELFF. CDR3 sequence (DNA): TGTGCCAGCAGACAGGGAAACGGCGGGGAGCTGTTTTTT.

This clonotype came up a few times. V gene TRBV7-2 combines with J gene TRBJ1-6; tentative D call: TRBD1 (6 bases). V was clipped by 6 bases and J by 7 bases, with 19 bases between them. The CDR3 runs to 16 residues. The germline V gene has CDR1 SGHTA and CDR2 FQGNSA. In DNA form, the CDR3 reads TGTGCCAGCAGGGAAGAAGCGTACAGGGTGAATTCACCCCTCCACTTT. Protein: CASREEAYRVNSPLHF.

This clonotype showed up many times. The rearrangement joins TRBV12-3 or TRBV12-4 to TRBJ2-2, with 9 bases fitting TRBD1. The CDR3 sequence is 16 residues long. The J segment lost 3 bases and the V segment lost 5 bases, leaving 7 bases of the junction unmatched. The CDR3 loop reads CASSNTGGWDTGELFF. The CDR3 bases are TGTGCCAGCAGTAATACAGGGGGCTGGGACACCGGGGAGCTGTTTTTT.

In its sample, this clonotype was seen many times. The V gene is TRBV6-2 or TRBV6-3, the J gene TRBJ1-2; D might be TRBD1 (5 bases). V was shortened by 3 bases and J by 2 bases, with 7 bases between the two germline ends. This CDR3 comprises 13 residues. Germline lookup yields CDR1 MNHEY and CDR2 SVGEGT. The CDR3 is CASSYGGNYGYTF. CDR3 bases: TGTGCCAGCAGTTATGGGGGAAACTATGGCTACACCTTC.

This clonotype was seen ten or more times. The J gene is TRBJ1-1, the V gene TRBV24-1; D gene ambiguous. This CDR3 contains 14 residues. V was shortened by 3 bases and J by 1 base, with 8 bases between the two germline ends. Germline V lookup: CDR1 KGHDR, CDR2 SFDVKD. CDR3: CATSDGTRNTEAFF. The CDR3 region has the DNA TGTGCCACCAGTGATGGAACGAGGAACACTGAAGCTTTCTTT.

Ten or more counts support this clonotype. The rearrangement uses TRBV18 and TRBJ1-6; 8 nucleotides align to TRBD1. The CDR3 totals 18 residues. Germline CDR1 KGHSH, CDR2 LQKENI. With V trimmed by 3 bases and J by 2 bases, 9 bases remained unmatched. CDR3 nucleotide sequence: TGTGCCAGCTCACCTCAAGTCAGGGGGCGAACCTATAATTCACCCCTCCACTTT. Its protein is CASSPQVRGRTYNSPLHF. Full variable domain (remainder filled in from reference TRBV18 and TRBJ1-6): NAGVMQNPRHLVRRRGQEARLRCSPMKGHSHVYWYRQLPEEGLKFMVYLQKENIIDESGMPKERFSAEFPKEGPSILRIQQVVRGDSAAYFCASSPQVRGRTYNSPLHFGNGTRLTVT.

This clonotype was detected ten times or more. CDR3 sequence reads: CASSRDNGYTF. CDR3 sequence (DNA): TGTGCCAGCAGTCGGGACAACGGCTACACCTTC. The chain has TRBV12-3 or TRBV12-4 and TRBJ1-2; the D gene is possibly TRBD1 (6 bases). The CDR3 has 11 residues. V was trimmed by 5 bases and J by 8 bases, leaving 9 bases between them.

The V gene is TRBV9, the J gene TRBJ2-7; 8 bases match TRBD2. Germline V lookup: CDR1 SGDLS, CDR2 YYNGEE. The CDR3 length is 15 residues. Trimming took 2 bases from V and 4 from J; bases not matched to a gene: 8. The CDR3 spells CASSVGSGIVYEQYF. CDR3 coding DNA: TGTGCCAGCAGCGTCGGTAGCGGGATAGTGTACGAGCAGTACTTC.

In its sample, this clonotype was seen many times. J is TRBJ1-2 and V is TRBV5-1; 9 bases align to TRBD1. Germline lookup yields CDR1 SGHRS and CDR2 YFSETQ. This CDR3 spans 15 amino acids. V was clipped by 0 bases and J by 7 bases; unmatched bases: 7. CDR3 residues: CASSLAGQGYSGYTF. CDR3 bases: TGCGCCAGCAGCTTGGCCGGACAGGGGTATTCTGGCTACACCTTC.

This clonotype was detected many times. The chain recombines TRBV7-2 with TRBJ2-7; 8 bases agree with TRBD1. Looked up from germline, CDR1 is SGHTA and CDR2 is FQGNSA. The V and J ends lost 5 bases and 2 bases, in that order; junction bases with no gene match: 8. This CDR3 has 15 amino acids. In nucleotides, the CDR3 is TGTGCCAGCAGCGAATCCGGACAGGGACCCTACGAGCAGTACTTC. This gives the protein CASSESGQGPYEQYF.

This rearrangement joins TRBV27 to TRBJ2-7; a weak D match, TRBD2 (6 bases). The CDR3 covers 15 residues. CDR1 is MNHEY, CDR2 SMNVEV, per germline (reference sequence). V was shortened by 2 bases and J by 2 bases, with 13 bases between the two germline ends. The CDR3 here is CASSLVSGGAYEQYF. The DNA for the CDR3 is TGTGCCAGCAGTTTAGTATCCGGGGGAGCCTACGAGCAGTACTTC.

The table lists this clonotype with many counts. This chain connects TRBV10-3 to TRBJ1-5; D gene uncertain. Germline CDR1 reads ENHRY; CDR2 reads SYGVKD. V was pared by 2 bases and J by 5 bases, with 22 bases between. The CDR3 length is 18 residues. The CDR3 loop reads CAISEAAPSPSNYQPQHF. CDR3 bases: TGTGCCATCAGTGAGGCGGCTCCCTCACCGTCAAATTATCAGCCCCAGCATTTT.

The V and J genes are TRBV6-5 and TRBJ2-5, with D hard to call. Germline V gives CDR1 MNHEY, CDR2 SVGAGI. This CDR3 has 15 amino acids. Trimming took 0 bases from V and 5 from J, leaving 13 bases between them. The CDR3 region has the DNA TGTGCCAGCAGTTACTCGGTCCCGACCCTGGAGACCCAGTACTTC. This codes for CASSYSVPTLETQYF.

This clonotype was seen only once. This chain uses TRBV7-3 with TRBJ2-5; possibly TRBD2 for D (6 bases). The germline CDR1 and CDR2 sequences are SGHTA and FQGTGA. This CDR3 has 15 amino acids. V lost 3 bases to trimming and J lost 0 bases, with 11 bases between them. The CDR3 DNA follows: TGTGCCAGCAGCTTTGGTAGCGGCCACCAAGAGACCCAGTACTTC. This translates into CASSFGSGHQETQYF.

This clonotype was seen only a few times. V and J are TRBV6-5 and TRBJ2-7; TRBD2 might be the D (7 bases). From germline, CDR1 is MNHEY and CDR2 SVGAGI. Trimming cost V 8 bases and J 2 bases, with 19 bases left between them. CDR3 length equals 15 residues. The CDR3 nucleotides read TGTGCCAGCGGAGGGGGGGGAGGGGTTGCCTACGAGCAGTACTTC. It codes for CASGGGGGVAYEQYF.

This chain links TRBV6-2 or TRBV6-3 with TRBJ1-1; unclear D gene. The germline V gene encodes CDR1 MNHEY and CDR2 SVGEGT. CDR3 length: 12 amino acids. V lost 6 bases, J lost 4 bases, and 9 bases lay in between. CDR3 bases: TGTGCCAGCAGCCCAGGCCTCACTGAAGCTTTCTTT. Translated: CASSPGLTEAFF.

This clonotype was found a few times. This may arise from a read error, as a much more abundant clone is one base away. This chain connects TRBV19 to TRBJ2-7, with D perhaps TRBD1 (5 bases). Germline V lookup: CDR1 LNHDA, CDR2 SQIVND (reference sequence). This CDR3 region has 17 residues. The V end lost 5 bases, the J end lost 3 bases, and 23 bases lay between the germline ends. CDR3 sequence: CASSSRARVFAFYEQYF. The CDR3, as DNA: TGTGCCAGTAGTTCTAGGGCCAGGGTCTTCGCCTTCTACGAGCAGTACTTC.

The chain joins TRBV6-4 to TRBJ1-6; D is perhaps TRBD1 (5 bases). CDR3 length equals 13 residues. Trimming removed 8 bases at V and 10 bases at J, with 15 bases between. The germline V gene encodes CDR1 MRHNA and CDR2 SNTAGT. The CDR3 sequence: CASYTGFYSPLHF. CDR3 DNA sequence: TGTGCCAGCTACACAGGTTTCTACTCACCCCTCCACTTT.

This clonotype was seen at least ten times. The rearrangement links TRBV9 to TRBJ1-2, with a weak D call TRBD1 (6 bases). Per germline, CDR1 SGDLS and CDR2 YYNGEE. The V end was cut by 0 bases, the J end by 4 bases, with 10 bases between. The CDR3 runs 14 residues. Here the CDR3 reads CASSVATGPYGYTF. CDR3 bases: TGTGCCAGCAGCGTAGCAACAGGGCCCTATGGCTACACCTTC.